One and the same sample provided the 7 T cell receptor beta chains below, sequenced in a study of CD8 T cells in Susac syndrome. With random hexamers, reverse transcription was performed on roughly 0.45 to 1 ug of RNA. TCRdb processed the immunoSEQ multiplex PCR reads anew with MiXCR; each CDR3 protein has one entry. The table records around 150,000 distinct CDR3 sequences, around 95% of them present only once. What was sequenced was CD4+ T cells from PBMCs. These receptors were taken from a human donor in good health.

The chain carries TRBV3-1 and TRBJ2-7, with unresolved D. The CDR3 runs 13 residues. Trimming shortened V by 3 bases and J by 0 bases, and 6 bases separated the two germline ends. CDR1 is LGHDT and CDR2 is YNNKEL in the germline V gene (reference sequence). Here the CDR3 reads CASSQPSSYEQYF. The CDR3 DNA reads as TGTGCCAGCAGCCAGCCCAGCTCCTACGAGCAGTACTTC.

The chain is built from TRBV19 and TRBJ2-2; D remains unclear. Germline V CDR1 and CDR2: LNHDA, SQIVND (reference sequence). This CDR3 has 13 amino acids. The V end was cut by 3 bases, the J end by 6 bases, with 8 bases between. The CDR3 reads CASSINYAGELFF. As DNA, the CDR3 is TGTGCCAGTAGTATTAATTACGCCGGGGAGCTGTTTTTT.

This clonotype was counted only a few times. V usage is TRBV2 and J usage is TRBJ1-4; 9 bases are shared with TRBD1. CDR3 length equals 14 residues. Trimming at V came to 7 bases and at J to 4 bases, leaving 4 bases not matched to a gene. Germline assignment: CDR1 SNHLY and CDR2 FYNNEI. As DNA, the CDR3 is TGTGCCAGCACCTCGGGACAGGGTAATGAAAAACTGTTTTTT. It is translated as CASTSGQGNEKLFF.

This clonotype has a single count. V and J are TRBV3-1 and TRBJ1-1; 7 positions match TRBD1. This CDR3 spans 14 amino acids. The J segment lost 6 bases and the V segment lost 1 base, leaving 5 bases of the junction unmatched. The germline gives CDR1 LGHDT, CDR2 YNNKEL (reference sequence). In DNA, the CDR3 is TGTGCCAGCAGCCAAGGGGTAGGGGGCCCTGAAGCTTTCTTT. Residues: CASSQGVGGPEAFF.

The V gene is TRBV20-1, the J gene TRBJ1-1; D is unresolved. This CDR3 spans 13 amino acids. V was shortened by 3 bases and J by 1 base, with 9 bases between the two germline ends. CDR1 is DFQATT, CDR2 SNEGSKA, per germline (reference sequence). The CDR3 here is CSASAESNTEAFF. The CDR3 DNA follows: TGCAGTGCTAGCGCAGAGTCGAACACTGAAGCTTTCTTT.

The J gene is TRBJ2-5, the V gene TRBV29-1; 7 bases line up with TRBD1. Germline V gene sequence: CDR1 SQVTM, CDR2 ANQGSEA. V was clipped by 5 bases and J by 1 base; unmatched bases: 4. This CDR3 has 13 amino acids. The CDR3 nucleotides read TGCAGCGTTTACGGGACAGCCCAAGAGACCCAGTACTTC. This codes for CSVYGTAQETQYF. Filled out from reference TRBV29-1 and TRBJ2-5, the complete variable domain reads SAVISQKPSRDICQRGTSLTIQCQVDSQVTMMFWYRQQPGQSLTLIATANQGSEATYESGFVIDKFPISRPNLTFSTLTVSNMSPEDSSIYLCSVYGTAQETQYFGPGTRLLVL.

The chain combines TRBV10-3 with TRBJ1-2; D gene unclear. The CDR3 spans 12 residues. Per germline, CDR1 ENHRY and CDR2 SYGVKD. V was shortened by 3 bases and J by 7 bases, with 9 bases between the two germline ends. CDR3 loop: CAISEIEFGYTF. Here the CDR3 DNA reads TGTGCCATCAGTGAAATTGAGTTTGGCTACACCTTC.